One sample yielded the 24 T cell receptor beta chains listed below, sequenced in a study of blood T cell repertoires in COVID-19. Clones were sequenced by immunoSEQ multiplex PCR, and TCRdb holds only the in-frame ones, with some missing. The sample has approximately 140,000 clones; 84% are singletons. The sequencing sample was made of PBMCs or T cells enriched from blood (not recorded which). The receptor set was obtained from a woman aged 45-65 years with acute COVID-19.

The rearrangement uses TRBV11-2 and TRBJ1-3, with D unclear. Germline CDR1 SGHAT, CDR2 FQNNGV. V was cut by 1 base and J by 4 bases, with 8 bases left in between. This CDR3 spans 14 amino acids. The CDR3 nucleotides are TGTGCCAGCAGCTTAGGAGCTTGGGGAAACACCATATATTTT. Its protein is CASSLGAWGNTIYF.

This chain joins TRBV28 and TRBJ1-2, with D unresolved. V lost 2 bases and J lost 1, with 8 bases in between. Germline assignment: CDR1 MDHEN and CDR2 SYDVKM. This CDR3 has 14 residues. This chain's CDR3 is CASSLTAFNYGYTF. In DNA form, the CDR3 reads TGTGCCAGCAGTTTAACAGCTTTTAACTATGGCTACACCTTC.

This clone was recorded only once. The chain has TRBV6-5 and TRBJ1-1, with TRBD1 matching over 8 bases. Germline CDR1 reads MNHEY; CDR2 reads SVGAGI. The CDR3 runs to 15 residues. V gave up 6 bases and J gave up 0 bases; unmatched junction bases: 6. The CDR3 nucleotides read TGTGCCAGCAGACCGGACAGGGCGTTGAACACTGAAGCTTTCTTT. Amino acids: CASRPDRALNTEAFF.

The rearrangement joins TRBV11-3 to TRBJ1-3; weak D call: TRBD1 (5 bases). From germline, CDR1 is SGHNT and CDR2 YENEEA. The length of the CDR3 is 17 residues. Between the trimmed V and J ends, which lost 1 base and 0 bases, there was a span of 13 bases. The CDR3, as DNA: TGTGCCAGCAGCTTAGCCGCGGACGGGGGCTCTGGAAACACCATATATTTT. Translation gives CASSLAADGGSGNTIYF.

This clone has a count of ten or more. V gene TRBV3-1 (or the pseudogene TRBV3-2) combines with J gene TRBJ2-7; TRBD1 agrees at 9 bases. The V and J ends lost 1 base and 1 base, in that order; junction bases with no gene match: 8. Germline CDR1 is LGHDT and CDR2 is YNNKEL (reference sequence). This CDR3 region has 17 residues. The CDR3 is CASSQGGQGLLSYEQYF. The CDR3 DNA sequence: TGTGCCAGCAGCCAAGGGGGACAGGGACTACTATCCTACGAGCAGTACTTC.

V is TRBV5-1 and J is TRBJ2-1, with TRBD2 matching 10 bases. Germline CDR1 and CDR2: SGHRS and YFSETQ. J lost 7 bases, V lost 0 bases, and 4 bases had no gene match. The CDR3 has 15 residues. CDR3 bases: TGCGCCAGCAGCTTGGCCACTAGCGGGATTAATGAGCAGTTCTTC. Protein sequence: CASSLATSGINEQFF.

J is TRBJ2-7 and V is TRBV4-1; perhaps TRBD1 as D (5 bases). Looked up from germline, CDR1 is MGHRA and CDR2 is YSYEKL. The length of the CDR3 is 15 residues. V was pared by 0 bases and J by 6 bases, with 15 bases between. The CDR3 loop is CASSQDEAGQAEQYF. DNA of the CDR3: TGCGCCAGCAGCCAAGATGAGGCAGGGCAGGCCGAGCAGTACTTC.

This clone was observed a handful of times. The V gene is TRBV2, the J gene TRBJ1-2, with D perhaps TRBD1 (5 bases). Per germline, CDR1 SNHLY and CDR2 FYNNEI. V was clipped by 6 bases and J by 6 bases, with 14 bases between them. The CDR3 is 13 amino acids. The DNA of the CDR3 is TGTGCCAGCAGCGAAAGGGGAAGGGATGGCTACACCTTC. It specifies CASSERGRDGYTF.

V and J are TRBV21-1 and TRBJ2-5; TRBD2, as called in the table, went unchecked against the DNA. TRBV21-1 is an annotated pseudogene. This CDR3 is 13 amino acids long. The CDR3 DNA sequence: TGTGCCAGCAGCTTACGAGCGGGAGAGACCCAGTACTTC. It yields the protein CASSLRAGETQYF.

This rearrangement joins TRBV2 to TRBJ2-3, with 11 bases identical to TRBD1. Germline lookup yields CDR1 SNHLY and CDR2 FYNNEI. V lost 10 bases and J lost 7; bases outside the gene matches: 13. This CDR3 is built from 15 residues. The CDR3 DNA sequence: TGTGCCACCTCCGGACAGGGGGCTAGGTCAAATACGCAGTATTTT. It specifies CATSGQGARSNTQYF.

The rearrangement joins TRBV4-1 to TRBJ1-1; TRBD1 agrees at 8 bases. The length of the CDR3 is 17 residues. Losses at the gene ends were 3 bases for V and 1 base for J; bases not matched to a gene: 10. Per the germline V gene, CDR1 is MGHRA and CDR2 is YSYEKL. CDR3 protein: CASSQIGTGPENTEAFF. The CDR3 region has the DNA TGCGCCAGCAGCCAGATAGGGACAGGCCCTGAGAACACTGAAGCTTTCTTT.

CDR3 in amino acids: CASSFGTQKVPLHF. Written as DNA, the CDR3 is TGTGCCAGCAGCTTCGGGACACAGAAAGTACCCCTCCACTTT. The chain combines TRBV7-2 with TRBJ1-6, with a possible D match to TRBD1 (6 bases). The V end was cut by 3 bases, the J end by 12 bases, with 15 bases between. CDR1 and CDR2 from the germline V gene are SGHTA and FQGNSA. The CDR3 contains 14 residues.

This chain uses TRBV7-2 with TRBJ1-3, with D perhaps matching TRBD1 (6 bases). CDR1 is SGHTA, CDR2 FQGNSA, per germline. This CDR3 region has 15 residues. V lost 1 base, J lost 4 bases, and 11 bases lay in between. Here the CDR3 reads CASSLGDTYGNTIYF. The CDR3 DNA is TGTGCCAGCAGCTTAGGGGACACCTACGGAAACACCATATATTTT.

CDR3 amino acids: CSASTGYNTEAFF. CDR3 sequence (DNA): TGCAGTGCTAGTACAGGGTACAACACTGAAGCTTTCTTT. The rearrangement links TRBV20-1 to TRBJ1-1; D possibly corresponds to TRBD1 (6 bases). With 3 bases removed from V and 2 bases from J, the gap between germline ends came to 10 bases. The length of the CDR3 is 13 residues. From germline, CDR1 is DFQATT and CDR2 SNEGSKA (reference sequence).

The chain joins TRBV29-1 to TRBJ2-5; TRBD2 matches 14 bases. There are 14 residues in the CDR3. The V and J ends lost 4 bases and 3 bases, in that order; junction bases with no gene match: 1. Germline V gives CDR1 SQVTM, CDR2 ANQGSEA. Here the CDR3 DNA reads TGCAGCGTTGCGGGACTAGCGGGGGAAGAGACCCAGTACTTC. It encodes CSVAGLAGEETQYF.

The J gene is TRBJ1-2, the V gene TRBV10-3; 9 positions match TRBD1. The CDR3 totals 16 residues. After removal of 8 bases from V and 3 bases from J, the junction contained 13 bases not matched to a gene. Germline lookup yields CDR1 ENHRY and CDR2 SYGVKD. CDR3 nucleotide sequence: TGTGCCATCTCCGGGGGGAAAACAGGGGGCGACTATGGCTACACCTTC. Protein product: CAISGGKTGGDYGYTF.

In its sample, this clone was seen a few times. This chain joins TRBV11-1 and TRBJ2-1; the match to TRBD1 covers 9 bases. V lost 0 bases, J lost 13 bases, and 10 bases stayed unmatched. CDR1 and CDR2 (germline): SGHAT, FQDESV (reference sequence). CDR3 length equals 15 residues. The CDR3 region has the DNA TGTGCCAGCAGCTTAGCGTGGGACAGGGTATCGAAACAGTTCTTC. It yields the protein CASSLAWDRVSKQFF.

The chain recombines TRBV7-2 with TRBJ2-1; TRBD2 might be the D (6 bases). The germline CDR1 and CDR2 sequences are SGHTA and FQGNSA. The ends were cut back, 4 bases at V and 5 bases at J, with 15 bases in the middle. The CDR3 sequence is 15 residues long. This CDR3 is CASSSPGRDHNEQFF. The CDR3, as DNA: TGTGCCAGCAGCTCGCCGGGGCGGGACCACAATGAGCAGTTCTTC.

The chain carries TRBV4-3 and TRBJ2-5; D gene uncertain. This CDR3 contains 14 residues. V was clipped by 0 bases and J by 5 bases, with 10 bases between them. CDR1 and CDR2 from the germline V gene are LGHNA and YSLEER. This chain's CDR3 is CASSQDAYGETQYF. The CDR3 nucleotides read TGCGCCAGCAGCCAAGACGCATACGGGGAGACCCAGTACTTC.

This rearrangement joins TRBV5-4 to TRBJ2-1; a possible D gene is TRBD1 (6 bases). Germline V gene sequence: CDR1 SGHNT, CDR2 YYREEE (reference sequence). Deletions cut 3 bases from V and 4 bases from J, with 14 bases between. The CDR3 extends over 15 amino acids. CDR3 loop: CASSWGMDSYNEQFF. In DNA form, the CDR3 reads TGTGCCAGCAGCTGGGGTATGGACAGTTACAATGAGCAGTTCTTC.

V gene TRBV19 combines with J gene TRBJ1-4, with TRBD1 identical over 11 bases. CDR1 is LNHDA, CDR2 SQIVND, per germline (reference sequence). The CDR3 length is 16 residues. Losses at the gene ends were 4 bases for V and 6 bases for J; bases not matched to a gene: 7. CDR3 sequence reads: CASSRAGQGAYEKLFF. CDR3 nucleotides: TGTGCCAGTAGTAGGGCAGGACAGGGGGCCTATGAAAAACTGTTTTTT. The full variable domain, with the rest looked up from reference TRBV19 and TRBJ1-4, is DGGITQSPKYLFRKEGQNVTLSCEQNLNHDAMYWYRQDPGQGLRLIYYSQIVNDFQKGDIAEGYSVSREKKESFPLTVTSAQKNPTAFYLCASSRAGQGAYEKLFFGSGTQLSVL.

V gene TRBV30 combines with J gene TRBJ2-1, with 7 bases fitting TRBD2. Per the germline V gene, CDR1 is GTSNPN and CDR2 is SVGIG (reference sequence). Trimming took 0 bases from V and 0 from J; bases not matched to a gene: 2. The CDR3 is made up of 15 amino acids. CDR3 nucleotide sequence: TGTGCCTGGAGTGTCGGCGGGAGCTCCTACAATGAGCAGTTCTTC. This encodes CAWSVGGSSYNEQFF.

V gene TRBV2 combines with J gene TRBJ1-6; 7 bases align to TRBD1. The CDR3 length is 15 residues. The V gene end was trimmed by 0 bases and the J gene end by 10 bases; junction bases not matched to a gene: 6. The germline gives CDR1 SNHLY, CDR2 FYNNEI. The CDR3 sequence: CASSEAGGQRSPLHF. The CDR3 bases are TGTGCCAGCAGTGAAGCGGGGGGACAGCGATCACCCCTCCACTTT. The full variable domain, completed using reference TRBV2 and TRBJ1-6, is EPEVTQTPSHQVTQMGQEVILRCVPISNHLYFYWYRQILGQKVEFLVSFYNNEISEKSEIFDDQFSVERPDGSNFTLKIRSTKLEDSAMYFCASSEAGGQRSPLHFGNGTRLTVT.

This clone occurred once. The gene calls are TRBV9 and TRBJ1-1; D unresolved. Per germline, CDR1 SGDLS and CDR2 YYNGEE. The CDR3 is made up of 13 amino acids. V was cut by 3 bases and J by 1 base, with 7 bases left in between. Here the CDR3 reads CASSALTNTEAFF. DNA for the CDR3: TGTGCCAGCAGCGCCCTAACGAACACTGAAGCTTTCTTT.